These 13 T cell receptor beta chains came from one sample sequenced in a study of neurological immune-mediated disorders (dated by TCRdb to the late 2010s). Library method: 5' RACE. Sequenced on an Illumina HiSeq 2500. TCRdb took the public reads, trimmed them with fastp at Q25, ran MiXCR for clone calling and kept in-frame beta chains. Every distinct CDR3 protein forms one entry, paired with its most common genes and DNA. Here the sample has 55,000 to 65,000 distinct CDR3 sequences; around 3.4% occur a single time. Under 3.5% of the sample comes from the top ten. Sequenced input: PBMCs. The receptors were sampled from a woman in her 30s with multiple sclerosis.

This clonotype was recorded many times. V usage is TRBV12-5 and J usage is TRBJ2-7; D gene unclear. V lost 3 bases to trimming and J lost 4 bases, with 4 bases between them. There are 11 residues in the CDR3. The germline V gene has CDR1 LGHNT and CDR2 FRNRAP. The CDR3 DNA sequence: TGTGCTAGTGGTTTAGGATACGAGCAGTACTTC. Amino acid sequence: CASGLGYEQYF.

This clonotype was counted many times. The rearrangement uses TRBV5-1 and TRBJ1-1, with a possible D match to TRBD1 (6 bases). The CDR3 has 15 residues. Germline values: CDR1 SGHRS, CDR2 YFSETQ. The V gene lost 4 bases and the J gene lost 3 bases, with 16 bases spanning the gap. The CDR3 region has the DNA TGCGCCAGCAGCGGGCTGACAGCAGGGGACACTGAAGCTTTCTTT. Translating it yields CASSGLTAGDTEAFF. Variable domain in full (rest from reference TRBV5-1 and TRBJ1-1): KAGVTQTPRYLIKTRGQQVTLSCSPISGHRSVSWYQQTPGQGLQFLFEYFSETQRNKGNFPGRFSGRQFSNSRSEMNVSTLELGDSALYLCASSGLTAGDTEAFFGQGTRLTVV.

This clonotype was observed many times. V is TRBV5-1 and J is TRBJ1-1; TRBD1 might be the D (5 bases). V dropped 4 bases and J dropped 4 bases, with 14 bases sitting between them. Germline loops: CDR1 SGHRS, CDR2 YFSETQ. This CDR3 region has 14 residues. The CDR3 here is CASSTGGMGTEAFF. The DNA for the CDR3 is TGCGCCAGCAGCACGGGGGGAATGGGCACTGAAGCTTTCTTT. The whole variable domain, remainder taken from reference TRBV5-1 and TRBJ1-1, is KAGVTQTPRYLIKTRGQQVTLSCSPISGHRSVSWYQQTPGQGLQFLFEYFSETQRNKGNFPGRFSGRQFSNSRSEMNVSTLELGDSALYLCASSTGGMGTEAFFGQGTRLTVV.

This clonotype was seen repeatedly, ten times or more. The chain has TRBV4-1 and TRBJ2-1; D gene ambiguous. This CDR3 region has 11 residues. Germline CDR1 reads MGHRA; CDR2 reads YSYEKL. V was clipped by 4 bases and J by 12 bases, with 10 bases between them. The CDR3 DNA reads TGCGCCAGCAGCCGGGGATTACGGCAGTTCTTC. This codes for CASSRGLRQFF.

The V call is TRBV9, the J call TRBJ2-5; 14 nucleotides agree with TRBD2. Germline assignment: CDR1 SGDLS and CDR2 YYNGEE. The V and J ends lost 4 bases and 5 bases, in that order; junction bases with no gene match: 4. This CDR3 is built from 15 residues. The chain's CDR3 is CASSMGLAGVETQYF. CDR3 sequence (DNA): TGTGCCAGCAGCATGGGACTAGCGGGAGTGGAGACCCAGTACTTC.

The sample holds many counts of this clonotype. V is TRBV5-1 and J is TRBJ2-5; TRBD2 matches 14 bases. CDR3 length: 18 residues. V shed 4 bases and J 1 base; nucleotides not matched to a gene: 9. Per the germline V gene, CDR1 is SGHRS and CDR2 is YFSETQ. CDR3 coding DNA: TGCGCCAGCAGCGGAGGACTAGCGGGGGGCCCGAGCCAAGAGACCCAGTACTTC. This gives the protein CASSGGLAGGPSQETQYF.

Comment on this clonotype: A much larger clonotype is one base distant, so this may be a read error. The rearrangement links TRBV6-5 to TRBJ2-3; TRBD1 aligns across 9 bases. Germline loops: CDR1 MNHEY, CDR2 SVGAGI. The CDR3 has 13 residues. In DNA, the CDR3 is TGTGTCAGCAGTCGCGGGGACAGGGCCGGGCAGTATTTT. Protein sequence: CVSSRGDRAGQYF.

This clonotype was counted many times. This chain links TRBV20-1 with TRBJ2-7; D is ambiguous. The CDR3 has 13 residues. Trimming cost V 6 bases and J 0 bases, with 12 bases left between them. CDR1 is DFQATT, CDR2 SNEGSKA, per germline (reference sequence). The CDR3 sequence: CSAELGSSYEQYF. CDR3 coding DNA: TGCAGTGCCGAGCTGGGGTCCTCCTACGAGCAGTACTTC.

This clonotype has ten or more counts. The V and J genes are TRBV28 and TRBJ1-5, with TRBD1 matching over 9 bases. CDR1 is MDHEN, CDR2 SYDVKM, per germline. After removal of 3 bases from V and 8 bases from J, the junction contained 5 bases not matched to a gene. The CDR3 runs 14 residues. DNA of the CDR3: TGTGCCAGCAGTTTCCGGGGACAGGGCAAGCCCCAGCATTTT. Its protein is CASSFRGQGKPQHF. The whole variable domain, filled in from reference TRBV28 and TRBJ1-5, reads DVKVTQSSRYLVKRTGEKVFLECVQDMDHENMFWYRQDPGLGLRLIYFSYDVKMKEKGDIPEGYSVSREKKERFSLILESASTNQTSMYLCASSFRGQGKPQHFGDGTRLSIL.

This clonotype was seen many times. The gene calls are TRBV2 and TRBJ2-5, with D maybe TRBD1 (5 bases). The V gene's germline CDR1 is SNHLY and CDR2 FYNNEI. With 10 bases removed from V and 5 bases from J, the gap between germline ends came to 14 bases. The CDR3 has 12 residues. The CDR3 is CATLARVETQYF. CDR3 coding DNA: TGTGCCACCCTTGCCAGGGTTGAGACCCAGTACTTC.

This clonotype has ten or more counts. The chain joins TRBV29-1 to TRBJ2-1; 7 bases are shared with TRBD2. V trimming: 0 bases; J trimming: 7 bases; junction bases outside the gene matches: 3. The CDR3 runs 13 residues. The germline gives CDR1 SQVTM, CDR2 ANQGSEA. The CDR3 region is CSVEDLGGNEQFF. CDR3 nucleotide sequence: TGCAGCGTTGAAGATCTGGGGGGGAATGAGCAGTTCTTC.

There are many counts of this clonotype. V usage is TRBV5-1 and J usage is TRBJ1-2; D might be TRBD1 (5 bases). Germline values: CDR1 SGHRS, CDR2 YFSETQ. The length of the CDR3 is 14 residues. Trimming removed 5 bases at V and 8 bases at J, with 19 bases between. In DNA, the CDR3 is TGCGCCAGCAGTAATATGGGGGACTTCGGAGGCTACACCTTC. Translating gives CASSNMGDFGGYTF.

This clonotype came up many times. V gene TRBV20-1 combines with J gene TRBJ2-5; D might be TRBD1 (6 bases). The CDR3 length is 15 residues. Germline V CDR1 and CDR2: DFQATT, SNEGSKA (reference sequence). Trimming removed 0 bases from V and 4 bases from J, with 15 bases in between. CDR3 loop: CSAREVTGWGETQYF. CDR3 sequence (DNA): TGCAGTGCTAGAGAAGTGACAGGATGGGGAGAGACCCAGTACTTC.